This TCR beta chain was sequenced for a study of OX40 agonist ivuxolimab in advanced cancers. Study outcomes and limitations: Among the lowest levels of clonal expansion were found in partial responders at 0.1-3.0 mg/kg. There was clonal expansion of CD4+ and CD8+ blood T cells by week 6 at 0.1 to 3.0 mg/kg.

Data came from immunoSEQ multiplex PCR; TCRdb stores just in-frame clones and leaves some out. The sample includes roughly 56,000 clones, over 65% seen only once; the top ten take more than 1.2%. Turning to this clone: What it binds is not known.

Germline CDR1 reads SGHNT; CDR2 reads YYREEE (reference sequence). The CDR3 covers 13 residues. The ends lost 3 bases at V and 4 bases at J; junction bases unmatched: 1. V gene TRBV5-4 combines with J gene TRBJ1-2, with 9 bases aligning to TRBD1. This TCR was recovered from an adult with an advanced solid tumor such as melanoma, head and neck, liver or kidney cancer. This material consisted of CD4+ or CD8+ T cells sorted from blood, taken in a trial of the OX40 agonist ivuxolimab. The CDR3 here is CASSSGQGYGYTF. In DNA, the CDR3 is TGTGCCAGCAGCTCGGGACAGGGCTATGGCTACACCTTC.